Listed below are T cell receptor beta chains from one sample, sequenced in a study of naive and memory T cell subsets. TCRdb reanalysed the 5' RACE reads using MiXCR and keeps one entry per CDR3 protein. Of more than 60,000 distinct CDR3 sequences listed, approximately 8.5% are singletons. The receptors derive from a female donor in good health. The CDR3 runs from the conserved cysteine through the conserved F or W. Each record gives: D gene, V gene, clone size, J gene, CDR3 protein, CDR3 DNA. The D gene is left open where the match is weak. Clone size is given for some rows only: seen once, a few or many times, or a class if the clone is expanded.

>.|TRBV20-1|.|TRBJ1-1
CSAREGNMNTEAFF
TGCAGTGCTAGAGAGGGGAATATGAACACTGAAGCTTTCTTT
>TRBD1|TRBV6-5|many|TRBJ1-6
CASRLEGQGGFNSPLHF
TGTGCCAGCAGACTCGAAGGACAGGGAGGTTTTAATTCACCCCTCCACTTT
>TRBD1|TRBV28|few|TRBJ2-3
CASSTRTGGKDTQYF
TGTGCCAGCAGTACCCGGACAGGGGGAAAAGATACGCAGTATTTT
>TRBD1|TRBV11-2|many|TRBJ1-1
CASSRDRGVMNTEAFF
TGTGCCAGCAGCCGGGACAGGGGCGTCATGAACACTGAAGCTTTCTTT
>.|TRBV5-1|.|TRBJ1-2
CASSPSSSAKSNYGYTF
TGCGCCAGCAGCCCCTCTTCCTCGGCGAAGTCTAACTATGGCTACACCTTC
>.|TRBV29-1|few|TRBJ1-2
CSENNQGSYTF
TGCAGCGAGAACAACCAGGGGAGCTACACCTTC
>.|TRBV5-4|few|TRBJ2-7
CASSPIGTPYEQYF
TGTGCCAGCAGCCCCATAGGAACTCCCTACGAGCAGTACTTC
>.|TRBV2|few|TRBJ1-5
CASSVVAESNQPQHF
TGTGCCAGCAGTGTAGTCGCAGAAAGTAATCAGCCCCAGCATTTT
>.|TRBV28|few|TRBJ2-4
CASSPITLDGGAKNIQYF
TGTGCCAGCAGTCCCATAACCCTGGACGGTGGGGCCAAAAACATTCAGTACTTC
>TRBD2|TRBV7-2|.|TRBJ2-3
CASSAQLAGRLGDTQYF
TGTGCCAGCAGCGCACAACTAGCGGGTCGCCTTGGGGATACGCAGTATTTT
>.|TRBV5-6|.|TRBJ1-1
CASSLDRVNTEAFF
TGTGCCAGCAGCTTGGACAGGGTGAACACTGAAGCTTTCTTT
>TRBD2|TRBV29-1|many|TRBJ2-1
CSVIPPGGALYSHEQFF
TGCAGCGTGATACCACCCGGGGGGGCCCTATATAGTCATGAGCAGTTCTTC
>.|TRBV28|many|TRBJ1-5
CASSLLADQPQHF
TGTGCCAGCAGTTTATTAGCCGATCAGCCCCAGCATTTT
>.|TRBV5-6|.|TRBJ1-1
CASSLAGTNTEAFF
TGTGCCAGCAGCTTGGCGGGGACGAACACTGAAGCTTTCTTT
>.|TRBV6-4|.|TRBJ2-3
CASSTTDKDTQYF
TGTGCCAGCAGTACTACGGACAAAGATACGCAGTATTTT
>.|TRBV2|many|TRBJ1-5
CASSAGGGTYSNQPQHF
TGTGCCAGCAGCGCCGGCGGGGGAACCTATAGCAATCAGCCCCAGCATTTT
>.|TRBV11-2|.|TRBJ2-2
CASSNQGLDTGELFF
TGTGCCAGCAGCAATCAGGGGCTAGACACCGGGGAGCTGTTTTTT
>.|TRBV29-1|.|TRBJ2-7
CSVFTGQDYEQYF
TGCAGCGTTTTCACCGGACAAGACTACGAGCAGTACTTC
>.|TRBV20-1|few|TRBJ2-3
CSARPGGSTDTQYF
TGCAGTGCTAGACCGGGGGGCTCCACAGATACGCAGTATTTT
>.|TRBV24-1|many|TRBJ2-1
CATSDTPGSTGSSYNEQFF
TGTGCCACCAGTGACACCCCGGGGTCAACAGGGAGCTCCTACAATGAGCAGTTCTTC
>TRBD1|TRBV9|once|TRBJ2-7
CASSVQEGAYEQYF
TGTGCCAGCAGCGTACAAGAGGGGGCGTACGAGCAGTACTTC
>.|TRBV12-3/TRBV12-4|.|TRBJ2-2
CASRRLETGELFF
TGTGCCAGCAGAAGGCTTGAAACCGGGGAGCTGTTTTTT
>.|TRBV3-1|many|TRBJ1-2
CASSQVVSITVPNYGYTF
TGTGCCAGCAGCCAAGTAGTGTCCATCACGGTCCCTAACTATGGCTACACCTTC
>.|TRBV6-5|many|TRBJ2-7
CASSLRPFYEQYF
TGTGCCAGCAGTCTCCGACCGTTCTACGAGCAGTACTTC
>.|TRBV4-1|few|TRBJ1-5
CASSQGKFGQPQHF
TGCGCCAGCAGCCAAGGAAAGTTCGGTCAGCCCCAGCATTTT
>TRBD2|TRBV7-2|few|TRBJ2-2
CASSTRGLAGATGELFF
TGTGCCAGCAGCACTAGAGGACTAGCGGGGGCCACCGGGGAGCTGTTTTTT
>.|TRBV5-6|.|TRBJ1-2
CASSSTPGSNYGYTF
TGTGCCAGCAGCTCGACCCCGGGAAGCAACTATGGCTACACCTTC
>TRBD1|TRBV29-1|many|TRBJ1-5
CSAGGDRSNQPQHF
TGCAGCGCCGGCGGGGACAGAAGCAATCAGCCCCAGCATTTT
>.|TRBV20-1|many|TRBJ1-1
CSAIGYGTEAFF
TGCAGTGCTATAGGGTACGGCACTGAAGCTTTCTTT
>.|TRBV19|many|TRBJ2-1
CASSSRLAESSYNEQFF
TGTGCCAGTAGTTCCCGTTTAGCCGAGAGCTCCTACAATGAGCAGTTCTTC
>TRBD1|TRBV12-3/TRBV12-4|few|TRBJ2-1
CASSSRQGYYNEQFF
TGTGCCAGCAGTAGCCGACAGGGGTACTACAATGAGCAGTTCTTC
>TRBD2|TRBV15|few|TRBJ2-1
CATSREALRAGGIGEQFF
TGTGCCACCAGCAGAGAAGCCCTCCGAGCGGGAGGGATAGGTGAGCAGTTCTTC
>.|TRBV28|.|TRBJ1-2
CASTLPQGRNYGYTF
TGTGCCAGCACCCTCCCGCAGGGCCGGAACTATGGCTACACCTTC
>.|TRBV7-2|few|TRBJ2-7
CASSGAGYEQYF
TGTGCCAGCAGCGGTGCAGGGTACGAGCAGTACTTC
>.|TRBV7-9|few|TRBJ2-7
CASSLSSGAGYEQYF
TGTGCCAGCAGCTTATCGAGTGGGGCGGGGTACGAGCAGTACTTC
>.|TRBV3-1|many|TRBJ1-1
CASSQEGRGNTEAFF
TGTGCCAGCAGCCAAGAGGGGAGGGGGAACACTGAAGCTTTCTTT
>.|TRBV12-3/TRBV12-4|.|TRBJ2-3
CASSLAQGGTTDTQYF
TGTGCCAGCAGTTTAGCGCAGGGCGGCACCACAGATACGCAGTATTTT
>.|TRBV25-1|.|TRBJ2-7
CASSEGDGLSEQYF
TGTGCCAGCAGTGAAGGTGACGGGTTGAGCGAGCAGTACTTC
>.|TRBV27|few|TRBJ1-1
CASSLSGLNTEAFF
TGTGCCAGCAGTTTATCGGGGTTGAACACTGAAGCTTTCTTT
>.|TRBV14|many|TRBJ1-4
CASSPRPGGLATNEKLFF
TGTGCCAGCAGCCCGCGCCCCGGGGGGCTTGCAACTAATGAAAAACTGTTTTTT
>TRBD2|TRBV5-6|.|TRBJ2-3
CASSTSDTDTQYF
TGTGCCAGCAGCACTAGCGACACAGATACGCAGTATTTT
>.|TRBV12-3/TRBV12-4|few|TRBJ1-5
CASSPGVGVNNQPQHF
TGTGCCAGCAGCCCAGGCGTGGGGGTAAACAATCAGCCCCAGCATTTT
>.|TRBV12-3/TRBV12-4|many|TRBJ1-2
CASSSNRDNYGYTF
TGTGCCAGCAGTTCTAACAGGGATAACTATGGCTACACCTTC
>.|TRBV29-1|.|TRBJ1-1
CSVLRQNTEAFF
TGCAGCGTCCTGAGACAGAACACTGAAGCTTTCTTT
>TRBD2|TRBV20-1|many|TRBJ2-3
CSAYPIQGLAGGPSTDTQYF
TGCAGTGCTTACCCTATCCAGGGGCTAGCGGGGGGGCCCAGCACAGATACGCAGTATTTT
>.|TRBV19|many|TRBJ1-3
CASIRSYVRSSGNTIYF
TGTGCCAGTATTCGGTCGTATGTCAGAAGCTCTGGAAACACCATATATTTT
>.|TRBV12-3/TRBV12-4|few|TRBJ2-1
CASSGYNEQFF
TGTGCCAGCAGTGGATACAATGAGCAGTTCTTC
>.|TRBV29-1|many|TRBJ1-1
CSVEDRKWPARNTEAFF
TGCAGCGTTGAAGATCGGAAATGGCCTGCGAGGAACACTGAAGCTTTCTTT
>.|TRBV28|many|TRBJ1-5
CASRDLYSNQPQHF
TGTGCCAGCAGGGACCTTTATAGCAATCAGCCCCAGCATTTT
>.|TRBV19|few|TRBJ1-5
CASSIVIGNQPQHF
TGTGCCAGTAGTATAGTAATCGGGAACCAGCCCCAGCATTTT
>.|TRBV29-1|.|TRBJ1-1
CSVVQRTEAFF
TGCAGCGTTGTTCAAAGAACTGAAGCTTTCTTT
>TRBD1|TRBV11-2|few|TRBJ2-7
CASSSGQGSYEQYF
TGTGCCAGCAGCTCCGGACAGGGCTCCTACGAGCAGTACTTC
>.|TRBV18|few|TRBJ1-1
CASSGVGGEAFF
TGTGCCAGCTCCGGTGTCGGGGGTGAAGCTTTCTTT
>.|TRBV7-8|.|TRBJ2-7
CASSFGPVIQRYEQYF
TGTGCCAGCAGCTTCGGTCCGGTGATCCAAAGGTACGAGCAGTACTTC